The 22 T cell receptor beta chains below come from one sample, sequenced in a study of regulatory T cells in long-lasting Graves disease. For TCR beta, libraries came from iRepertoire HTBI primers and Arm-PCR of CDR3 regions. From the multiplex PCR reads, TCRdb called clonotypes with MiXCR, one entry per CDR3 protein. The sample shows over 500,000 distinct CDR3 sequences, under 20% of them seen only once. Time point: newly diagnosed GD, antithyroid drugs for less than 3 months. Isolated PBMC RNA provided the starting material for the TCR library. These records were also assigned to another study, of T cells in Graves' hyperthyroidism and ophthalmopathy.

The starting material was peripheral blood mononuclear cells (PBMCs), obtained at new diagnosis, from a patient treated with antithyroid drugs. Receptor source: a woman in her twenties or thirties with Graves disease.

This clonotype turned up a few times. The V gene is TRBV18, the J gene TRBJ2-7; weak D call: TRBD2 (5 bases). V lost 3 bases and J 3 bases, leaving 12 bases between the germline ends. The CDR3 covers 14 residues. Germline-derived CDR1 and CDR2 are KGHSH and LQKENI. The CDR3: CASSPRVSVYEQYF. The CDR3 nucleotides are TGTGCCAGCTCACCGAGGGTGTCGGTCTACGAGCAGTACTTC.

This clonotype was seen a few times. The chain carries TRBV5-1 and TRBJ2-7; possibly TRBD2 for D (6 bases). Germline V gene lookup returns CDR1 SGHRS and CDR2 YFSETQ. V was cut by 0 bases and J by 7 bases, with 14 bases left in between. The length of the CDR3 is 14 residues. The CDR3 sequence is CASSLVGAGSEQYF. CDR3 coding DNA: TGCGCCAGCAGCTTGGTCGGTGCGGGATCTGAGCAGTACTTC.

This clonotype was observed at least ten times. J is TRBJ2-5 and V is TRBV20-1; TRBD2 agrees at 7 bases. The germline gives CDR1 DFQATT, CDR2 SNEGSKA (reference sequence). V was clipped by 6 bases and J by 5 bases; unmatched bases: 9. This CDR3 is 13 amino acids long. Here the CDR3 reads CSADTGLFETQYF. The CDR3 DNA sequence: TGCAGTGCAGACACGGGACTATTTGAGACCCAGTACTTC.

The chain couples TRBV9 to TRBJ1-2; D gene uncertain. Trimming stripped 0 bases from V and 4 bases from J, with 10 bases between. The germline CDR1 and CDR2 sequences are SGDLS and YYNGEE. The CDR3 runs 14 residues. CDR3 in DNA: TGTGCCAGCAGCGTAGAGGGCTGGTCCTATGGCTACACCTTC. Residues: CASSVEGWSYGYTF.

The gene calls are TRBV30 and TRBJ2-1; TRBD1 agrees at 9 bases. The CDR3 has 15 amino acids. The germline gives CDR1 GTSNPN, CDR2 SVGIG (reference sequence). V lost 0 bases and J lost 7; bases outside the gene matches: 7. The DNA of the CDR3 is TGTGCCTGGAGTGTACAATTGACAGGGGGGAATGAGCAGTTCTTC. It is translated as CAWSVQLTGGNEQFF.

This sequence joins TRBV9 and TRBJ2-3; no clear D gene. The CDR3 contains 15 residues. The V end was cut by 2 bases, the J end by 1 base, with 11 bases between. Germline V lookup: CDR1 SGDLS, CDR2 YYNGEE. CDR3 in amino acids: CASSVGLWGTDTQYF. In DNA, the CDR3 is TGTGCCAGCAGCGTCGGGTTGTGGGGCACAGATACGCAGTATTTT.

This clonotype came up many times. The chain recombines TRBV12-3 or TRBV12-4 with TRBJ1-1; 7 bases are shared with TRBD1. The CDR3 sequence is 19 residues long. After removal of 7 bases from V and 0 bases from J, the junction contained 20 bases not matched to a gene. DNA of the CDR3: TGTGCCAGCACCCAAAGGAGGGGGCGCGGGGCACCCTTGAACACTGAAGCTTTCTTT. Amino acid sequence: CASTQRRGRGAPLNTEAFF.

On this clonotype: This CDR3 is missing its conserved last phenylalanine or tryptophan, likely due to a read error. This chain links TRBV30 with TRBJ2-3; D is possibly TRBD2 (5 bases). Trimming took 3 bases from V and 2 from J, leaving 9 bases between them. Germline V lookup: CDR1 GTSNPN, CDR2 SVGIG (reference sequence). The CDR3 length is 13 residues. The CDR3 nucleotides read TGTGCCTGGAGCATAGCGCTCACAGATACGCAGTATTCT. Protein product: CAWSIALTDTQYS.

About this clonotype itself: At one of its ends the junction is not consistent with the germline gene, which may arise from a read error. DNA for the CDR3: TGTACCACCAGTGATTTAAAGGCAAGCTACACCTTC. Encoded protein: CTTSDLKASYTF. The chain couples TRBV24-1 to TRBJ1-2, with D uncertain. This CDR3 comprises 12 residues. Germline V gene sequence: CDR1 KGHDR, CDR2 SFDVKD.

This sequence joins TRBV14 and TRBJ1-2, with D maybe TRBD1 (5 bases). CDR3 length: 16 amino acids. Between the trimmed V and J ends, which lost 4 bases and 4 bases, there was a span of 19 bases. Per the germline V gene, CDR1 is SGHDN and CDR2 is FVKESK. The CDR3 region is CASSPVHGARGYGYTF. The CDR3 coding sequence is TGTGCCAGCAGCCCGGTTCACGGGGCGCGTGGCTATGGCTACACCTTC.

At least ten counts were recorded for this clonotype. V gene TRBV28 combines with J gene TRBJ1-2; D perhaps matches TRBD1 (5 bases). The CDR3 length is 14 residues. Germline loops: CDR1 MDHEN, CDR2 SYDVKM. V was trimmed by 7 bases and J by 4 bases, leaving 16 bases between them. The CDR3 coding sequence is TGTGCCAGCACTATAATAGACAGCGGCTATGGCTACACCTTC. It translates to CASTIIDSGYGYTF.

The table lists this clonotype with many counts. The chain combines TRBV12-3 or TRBV12-4 with TRBJ2-7; 9 positions agree with TRBD1. The V and J ends lost 3 bases and 3 bases, in that order; junction bases with no gene match: 6. This CDR3 is built from 15 residues. DNA of the CDR3: TGTGCCAGCAGTTTTACAGCGACAGGGGGCTACGAGCAGTACTTC. Encoded protein: CASSFTATGGYEQYF.

This clonotype was recorded a few times. The chain joins TRBV2 to TRBJ2-5, with 11 bases identical to TRBD1. CDR1 and CDR2 (germline): SNHLY, FYNNEI. The CDR3 is 16 amino acids. V was pared by 11 bases and J by 5 bases, with 16 bases of the junction left unmatched. CDR3 sequence reads: CARGLIPGQGGETQYF. CDR3 DNA sequence: TGTGCCCGAGGATTAATTCCGGGACAGGGGGGGGAGACCCAGTACTTC.

This chain connects TRBV5-5 to TRBJ1-5; the D is unclear. CDR1 and CDR2 from the germline V gene are SGHKS and YYEKEE (reference sequence). V was cut by 2 bases and J by 5 bases, with 8 bases left in between. The length of the CDR3 is 13 residues. As DNA, the CDR3 is TGTGCCAGCAGCTTAGTCACGGATCAGCCCCAGCATTTT. It yields the protein CASSLVTDQPQHF.

With respect to this clonotype: This may be a read error, as it is one base from a much larger clone. The rearrangement links TRBV7-4 to TRBJ2-7; 9 bases agree with TRBD2. CDR3 length equals 15 residues. Germline CDR1 SGHVT, CDR2 SQSDAQ. This CDR3 is CAGSLASGIIYEQYF. The DNA of the CDR3 is TGTGCCGGCAGCTTAGCTAGCGGGATTATCTACGAGCAGTACTTC. Full variable domain (missing parts from reference TRBV7-4 and TRBJ2-7): GAGVSQSPRYKVAKRGRDVALRCDSISGHVTLYWYRQTLGQGSEVLTYSQSDAQRDKSGRPSGRFSAERPERSVSTLKIQRTEQGDSAVYLCAGSLASGIIYEQYFGPGTRLTVT.

This rearrangement joins TRBV18 to TRBJ2-7, with D unclear. Germline V gene data show CDR1 as KGHSH and CDR2 as LQKENI. V was cut by 3 bases and J by 2 bases, with 8 bases left in between. The CDR3 runs 13 residues. DNA for the CDR3: TGTGCCAGCTCACCGAGTCAAACCTACGAGCAGTACTTC. Translated: CASSPSQTYEQYF.

In regard to this clonotype: Because the CDR3 is missing its conserved closing phenylalanine or tryptophan, this is likely a read error. The genes are TRBV27 and TRBJ2-3; the match to TRBD2 covers 8 bases. Germline CDR1 MNHEY, CDR2 SMNVEV (reference sequence). The CDR3 sequence is 16 residues long. The V gene end was trimmed by 10 bases and the J gene end by 1 base; junction bases not matched to a gene: 13. The CDR3 protein is CATRWTSRMGTDTQYS. In DNA form, the CDR3 reads TGTGCCACCCGATGGACTAGCAGGATGGGCACAGATACGCAGTATTCT.

This clonotype was seen many times. The chain links TRBV28 to TRBJ2-5; D might be TRBD2 (5 bases). CDR1 is MDHEN, CDR2 SYDVKM, per germline. The length of the CDR3 is 15 residues. Trimming pared 4 bases from V and 3 bases from J, leaving 15 bases between. The CDR3: CASSSPPPGKETQYF. The CDR3 DNA reads TGTGCCAGCAGTTCTCCTCCCCCGGGGAAAGAGACCCAGTACTTC.

This rearrangement joins TRBV6-1 to TRBJ2-7; possibly TRBD2 for D (6 bases). Germline CDR1 and CDR2: MNHNS and SASEGT. The CDR3 has 12 residues. Trimming pared 7 bases from V and 7 bases from J, leaving 14 bases between. This CDR3 is CASTKGGMEQYF. CDR3 coding DNA: TGTGCCAGCACTAAGGGCGGGATGGAGCAGTACTTC.

This clonotype was counted at least ten times. This chain uses TRBV6-1 with TRBJ2-7, with 11 bases that match TRBD2. CDR3 length equals 14 residues. With 6 bases clipped from V and 6 bases from J, the junction kept 7 bases outside the gene matches. Germline CDR1 reads MNHNS; CDR2 reads SASEGT. CDR3: CASRKLAGAGEQYF. CDR3 bases: TGTGCCAGCAGAAAACTAGCGGGAGCTGGCGAGCAGTACTTC.

In this sample, this clonotype turned up many times. The chain carries TRBV5-1 and TRBJ2-2; possibly TRBD2 for D (6 bases). The CDR3 spans 15 residues. Deletions cut 3 bases from V and 2 bases from J, with 11 bases between. From germline, CDR1 is SGHRS and CDR2 YFSETQ. CDR3 nucleotides: TGCGCCAGCAGCTCCGGGACTCATAACACCGGGGAGCTGTTTTTT. Its translation: CASSSGTHNTGELFF.

This sequence joins TRBV28 and TRBJ1-1; D gene uncertain. The CDR3 has 12 residues. Germline CDR1 is MDHEN and CDR2 is SYDVKM. V lost 3 bases and J 8 bases, leaving 10 bases between the germline ends. The CDR3 region is CASSLFRSEAFF. The CDR3 DNA sequence: TGTGCCAGCAGTTTGTTCAGAAGCGAAGCTTTCTTT.